This TCR beta chain is from a study of blood T cell repertoires in COVID-19. On the study more broadly: The United States, Italy and Spain were the sources of the acute and convalescent COVID-19 samples. T cells, B-cell-depleted T cells, or PBMCs provided the cDNA or gDNA that served as material.

The V and J ends lost 2 bases and 3 bases respectively, with 11 bases between them. The germline V gene encodes CDR1 MNHNS and CDR2 SASEGT. This CDR3 contains 15 residues. Sequencing was performed with immunoSEQ multiplex PCR; in TCRdb, only in-frame clones are kept and a portion is missing. The sample lists hundreds of thousands of clones; around 86% were seen once. Source material: peripheral blood. This chain connects TRBV6-1 to TRBJ2-4; D is possibly TRBD1 (5 bases). This receptor was taken from a man older than 75 with acute or convalescent COVID-19. The DNA for the CDR3 is TGTGCCAGCAGTGAAATAGGGGTCGTCAAAAACATTCAGTACTTC. Translated, it gives CASSEIGVVKNIQYF.